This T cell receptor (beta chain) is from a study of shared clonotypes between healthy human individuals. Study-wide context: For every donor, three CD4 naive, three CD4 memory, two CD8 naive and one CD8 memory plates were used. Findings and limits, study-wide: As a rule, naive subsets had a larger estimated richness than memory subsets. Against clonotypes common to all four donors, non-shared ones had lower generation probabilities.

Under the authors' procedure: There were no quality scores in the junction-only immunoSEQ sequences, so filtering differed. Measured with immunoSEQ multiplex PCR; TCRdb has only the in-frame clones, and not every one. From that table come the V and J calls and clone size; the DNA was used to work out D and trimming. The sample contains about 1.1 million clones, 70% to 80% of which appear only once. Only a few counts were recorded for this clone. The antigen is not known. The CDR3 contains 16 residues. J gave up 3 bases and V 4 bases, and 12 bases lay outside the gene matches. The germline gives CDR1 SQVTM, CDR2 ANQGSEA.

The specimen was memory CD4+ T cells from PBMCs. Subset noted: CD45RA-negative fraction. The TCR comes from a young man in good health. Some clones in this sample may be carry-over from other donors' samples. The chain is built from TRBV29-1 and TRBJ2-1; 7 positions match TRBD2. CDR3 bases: TGCAGCGTTGGTCAAGCCGGTGCGGGAGTCTACAATGAGCAGTTCTTC. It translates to CSVGQAGAGVYNEQFF.